These 7 T cell receptor beta chains share one sample of origin, sequenced in a study of T cells expressing NK-cell markers. From its re-call of the 5' RACE reads, TCRdb lists each CDR3 protein once, without DNA. Seen in this sample are 550,000 to 600,000 distinct CDR3 sequences; the ten most common clones hold less than 4.5%. The sequencing input was blood T cells: a sorted CD56 or NKG2C T cell subset, CD4+ or CD8+ T cells, or bulk PBMC T cells (not recorded which). Receptors were obtained from a young man in good health.

This chain links TRBV10-3 with TRBJ2-1; there is no DNA to check the TCRdb D call of TRBD2. Germline CDR1 is ENHRY and CDR2 is SYGVKD. The CDR3 has 15 amino acids. This chain's CDR3 is CAISSGKSSYNEQFF.

The chain employs TRBV5-1 and TRBJ2-1; TCRdb's D gene call, TRBD1, goes unchecked for lack of DNA. In germline, CDR1 is SGHRS, CDR2 YFSETQ. The CDR3 is 14 amino acids. The CDR3 here is CASSLGGQGSEQFF.

The chain carries TRBV7-2 and TRBJ2-5; TCRdb proposes TRBD1, but this gene call is untestable without DNA. Per the germline V gene, CDR1 is SGHTA and CDR2 is FQGNSA. This CDR3 is 13 amino acids long. The CDR3 loop is CASSLERGYHEYF. The whole variable domain, filled in from reference TRBV7-2 and TRBJ2-5, reads GAGVSQSPSNKVTEKGKDVELRCDPISGHTALYWYRQSLGQGLEFLIYFQGNSAPDKSGLPSDRFSAERTGGSVSTLTIQRTQQEDSAVYLCASSLERGYHEYFGPGTRLLVL.

This chain joins TRBV20-1 and TRBJ2-3; there is no DNA to check the TCRdb D call of TRBD2. The CDR3 runs to 16 residues. CDR1 and CDR2 from the germline V gene are DFQATT and SNEGSKA (reference sequence). CDR3 in amino acids: CSARDGLKGATDTQYF.

The chain recombines TRBV20-1 with TRBJ2-7; without DNA, the TCRdb call of TRBD1 cannot be checked. CDR3 length: 14 amino acids. Germline CDR1 DFQATT, CDR2 SNEGSKA (reference sequence). This chain's CDR3 is CSARDFRDHYEQYF.

The chain couples TRBV7-8 to TRBJ2-2; no DNA is available, so the TRBD2 call from TCRdb remains unchecked. The CDR3 is made up of 17 amino acids. From germline, CDR1 is SGHVS and CDR2 FQNEAQ. The CDR3 sequence is CASSLAPFSGIGGELFF.

The CDR3 sequence is CATSRDRVTADTQYF. The chain employs TRBV15 and TRBJ2-3. In germline, CDR1 is LNHNV, CDR2 YYDKDF (reference sequence). This CDR3 comprises 15 residues.